This note documents a single TCR beta chain sequence. The data were obtained in a study of CD4 and CD8 cells across lung adenocarcinoma regions. Trimming shortened V by 5 bases and J by 0 bases, and 14 bases separated the two germline ends. Per the germline V gene, CDR1 is DFQATT and CDR2 is SNEGSKA (reference sequence). This CDR3 is built from 15 residues. MiXCR was run by TCRdb on the PCR reads, yielding one entry per CDR3 protein. The table shows fewer than 30,000 distinct CDR3 sequences, with 40% to 60% occurring only once. Localized lung adenocarcinoma, a non-small cell lung cancer, affected the donors.

Sequenced sample: CD8+ T cells from the center of a lung tumor. The sequence came from a male donor with lung adenocarcinoma. The CD4 and CD8 labels of this study may be unreliable. The chain uses TRBV20-1 and TRBJ2-4; the D is unclear. In DNA form, the CDR3 reads TGCAGTGCTGGCATAGGTGATCTAGCCAAAAACATTCAGTACTTC. Amino acid sequence: CSAGIGDLAKNIQYF.